These T cell receptor beta chains were read from a single sample in a study of blood T cell repertoires in COVID-19. Sequenced by immunoSEQ multiplex PCR; TCRdb stores in-frame clones only, minus some. The sample contains nearly 350,000 clones, approximately 90% of which appear only once. Sample: peripheral blood. The source is a woman between 18 and 29 years old who had recovered from COVID-19. Each CDR3 is given with its conserved first and last residue. The D gene is left open where the match is weak. Size values are once, few and many counts, or a class for expanded clones, and some rows have none.

clone_size: few
j_call: TRBJ1-5
d_call: TRBD1
v_call: TRBV6-5
cdr3_aa: CASRTGTGGDQPQHF

clone_size: NA
j_call: TRBJ1-1
d_call: NA
v_call: TRBV6-4
cdr3_aa: CASSGQMNTEAFF

clone_size: NA
j_call: TRBJ2-2
d_call: NA
v_call: TRBV3-1/TRBV3-2
cdr3_aa: CASSQDSTVWELFF

clone_size: NA
j_call: TRBJ2-4
d_call: NA
v_call: TRBV6-2/TRBV6-3
cdr3_aa: CASSYSGADFLAKNIQYF

clone_size: once
j_call: TRBJ2-1
d_call: TRBD2
v_call: TRBV11-2
cdr3_aa: CASSLSGLDSNEQFF

clone_size: NA
j_call: TRBJ2-5
d_call: NA
v_call: TRBV5-1
cdr3_aa: CASSLVGNQETQYF

clone_size: NA
j_call: TRBJ2-1
d_call: NA
v_call: TRBV29-1
cdr3_aa: CSVELVQQFF

clone_size: NA
j_call: TRBJ2-1
d_call: NA
v_call: TRBV12-5
cdr3_aa: CASGLVLGRTSYNEQFF

clone_size: NA
j_call: TRBJ2-6
d_call: NA
v_call: TRBV7-2
cdr3_aa: CASSAYRAGANVLTF

clone_size: NA
j_call: TRBJ2-5
d_call: NA
v_call: TRBV11-3
cdr3_aa: CASSLDRTVSRETQYF

clone_size: few
j_call: TRBJ2-2
d_call: TRBD2
v_call: TRBV9
cdr3_aa: CASSVSLAGDHTGELFF

clone_size: NA
j_call: TRBJ1-5
d_call: TRBD1
v_call: TRBV7-8
cdr3_aa: CASSQSGTEGLSQPQHF

clone_size: NA
j_call: TRBJ2-2
d_call: NA
v_call: TRBV4-3
cdr3_aa: CASSQTSFAGELFF

clone_size: NA
j_call: TRBJ2-1
d_call: TRBD2
v_call: TRBV19
cdr3_aa: CASSKAGVGYEQFF